Sequencing of this T cell receptor (beta chain) was carried out in a study of cytomegalovirus exposure and HLA in healthy donors. Primers: 60 Vbeta forward and 13 Jbeta reverse. Measured with immunoSEQ multiplex PCR; TCRdb has only the in-frame clones, and not every one. In the table there are over 95,000 clones, about 80% of which are singletons. Between the trimmed V and J ends, which lost 3 bases and 1 base, there was a span of 10 bases. Germline loops: CDR1 SGHTS, CDR2 YDEGEE. There are 14 residues in the CDR3. This clone was found a few times. Input material: PBMCs. The sequence derives from a female donor in good health and CMV-seronegative. The chain carries TRBV5-8 and TRBJ1-1; the D gene is possibly TRBD1 (6 bases). CDR3 amino acids: CASSSGTPNTEAFF. The CDR3, as DNA: TGTGCCAGCAGCTCCGGGACACCGAACACTGAAGCTTTCTTT.